The rows below give T cell receptor beta chains drawn from one sample of a study of T cells in localized non-small cell lung cancer. Clones were read by immunoSEQ multiplex PCR, and TCRdb kept only the in-frame ones, dropping some. Of about 9,800 clones listed, less than 55% are singletons. Sequencing was performed on lymph node tissue, taken before any cancer treatment. Receptors were obtained from a woman between 35 and 75 years old with stage I lung adenocarcinoma. Both conserved end residues are part of each CDR3. The D gene is left open where the match is weak. Only some rows state a clone size, as once, few, many or a class for expanded clones.

clone size	D gene	V gene	J gene	CDR3 length	CDR3 protein	CDR3 DNA
-	TRBD2	TRBV19	TRBJ2-7	13	CASSTPGGYEQYF	TGTGCCAGTAGTACCCCCGGGGGGTACGAGCAGTACTTC
-	-	TRBV22-1	TRBJ2-1	15	CASSLTGGGSNEQFF	TGTGCCAGCAGTTTGACAGGGGGAGGGTCAAATGAGCAGTTCTTC
-	-	TRBV6-8	TRBJ2-3	15	CATARVSSSTDTQYF	TGTGCCACGGCCAGGGTGTCTTCTAGCACAGATACGCAGTATTTT
few	-	TRBV9	TRBJ1-3	14	CASSVATSGNTIYF	TGTGCCAGCAGCGTAGCTACGTCTGGAAACACCATATATTTT
few	-	TRBV6-8	TRBJ1-6	16	CASSHGIGDINSPLHF	TGTGCCAGCAGCCATGGCATCGGGGATATTAATTCACCCCTCCACTTT
medium-sized	-	TRBV6-8	TRBJ1-4	14	CASSYRVTNEKLFF	TGTGCCAGCAGTTACAGGGTCACTAATGAAAAACTGTTTTTT
-	-	TRBV1	TRBJ2-5	18	CASSQAPEGPGGRETQYF	TGCGCCAGCAGCCAAGCCCCTGAGGGCCCCGGTGGGAGAGAGACCCAGTACTTC
once	-	TRBV30	TRBJ1-2	12	CAWSQLTDGYTF	TGTGCCTGGAGTCAACTCACGGATGGCTACACCTTT
-	-	TRBV9	TRBJ1-1	13	CASSVHEGTEAFF	TGTGCCAGCAGTGTACATGAGGGAACTGAAGCTTTCTTT
-	TRBD1	TRBV11-3	TRBJ2-7	16	CASSFTPGGAGYEQYF	TGTGCCAGCAGCTTTACTCCAGGGGGCGCAGGGTACGAGCAGTACTTC
-	TRBD2	TRBV19	TRBJ2-4	17	CASSRAGGPEAKNIQYF	TGTGCCAGTAGTAGGGCGGGGGGGCCCGAAGCCAAAAACATTCAGTACTTC
few	TRBD1	TRBV7-1	TRBJ2-5	15	CASSLQGAIQETQYF	TGTGCCAGCAGCTTACAGGGGGCGATCCAAGAGACCCAGTACTTC
-	TRBD2	TRBV2	TRBJ2-3	18	CASSESWILAGGSGTQYF	TGTGCCAGCAGTGAAAGCTGGATTTTGGCGGGGGGGAGTGGAACGCAGTATTTT
-	-	TRBV30	TRBJ2-5	13	CAWSVGVGETQYF	TGTGCCTGGAGTGTAGGCGTCGGAGAGACCCAGTACTTC
-	TRBD2	TRBV6-8	TRBJ2-3	15	CASRNSGGGGDTQYF	TGTGCCAGCAGAAATAGCGGGGGAGGTGGAGATACGCAGTATTTT
-	TRBD2	TRBV29-1	TRBJ2-3	14	CSVDGAGSTDTQYF	TGCAGCGTTGATGGAGCGGGGAGCACAGATACGCAGTATTTT
-	TRBD1	TRBV11-3	TRBJ1-1	15	CASSPRQGINTEAFF	TGTGCCAGCAGCCCCCGACAGGGAATCAACACTGAAGCTTTCTTT
-	-	TRBV12-5	TRBJ1-1	13	CASALGGGRVALF	TGTGCTAGTGCACTTGGGGGGGGCAGGGTGGCTCTCTTT
once	-	TRBV18	TRBJ1-1	14	CASSQGSGYTEAFF	TGTGCCAGCTCACAGGGTTCGGGGTACACTGAAGCTTTCTTT
medium-sized	-	TRBV6-1	TRBJ2-7	14	CASSEGASTNEQYF	TGTGCCAGCAGTGAAGGAGCCTCTACGAACGAGCAGTACTTC
once	-	TRBV18	TRBJ1-2	15	CASSPPGAGSYGYTF	TGTGCCAGCTCACCACCGGGAGCGGGGTCCTATGGCTACACCTTC
few	-	TRBV19	TRBJ1-1	14	CASSVAGLNTEAFF	TGTGCCAGTAGTGTGGCAGGCCTGAACACTGAAGCTTTCTTT
few	-	TRBV1	TRBJ1-3	15	CASSQLRQGGNTIYF	TGCGCCAGCAGCCAACTCCGACAGGGTGGAAACACCATATATTTT
few	-	TRBV7-5	TRBJ2-5	17	CASSLRLAGGRSETQYF	TGTGCCAGCAGCCTACGACTAGCGGGGGGCCGCTCGGAGACCCAGTACTTC
-	-	TRBV30	TRBJ1-4	16	CAWSGITLSTNEKLFF	TGTGCCTGGAGTGGGATAACACTCTCAACTAATGAAAAACTGTTTTTT
-	TRBD2	TRBV11-3	TRBJ2-7	19	CASSLGKTSGGAIPYEQYF	TGTGCCAGCAGCCTTGGTAAGACTAGCGGGGGGGCCATCCCCTACGAGCAGTACTTC
-	-	TRBV19	TRBJ1-5	15	CASSISIQINQPQHF	TGTGCCAGTAGTATATCGATCCAGATCAATCAGCCCCAGCATTTT
-	TRBD1	TRBV6-7	TRBJ1-1	15	CASRRDSSMNTEAFF	TGTGCCAGCAGACGGGACAGTTCGATGAACACTGAAGCTTTCTTT
few	TRBD1	TRBV11-3	TRBJ1-1	14	CASSLAGTGREGFF	TGTGCCAGCAGCTTGGCTGGGACAGGGAGAGAGGGTTTCTTT
-	TRBD1	TRBV19	TRBJ2-7	15	CASSRGQGASYEQYF	TGTGCCAGTAGTAGGGGACAGGGGGCTTCCTACGAGCAGTACTTC
-	TRBD1	TRBV29-1	TRBJ2-7	13	CSVEGTGLFEQYF	TGCAGCGTTGAAGGGACAGGGCTCTTCGAGCAGTACTTC
-	-	TRBV14	TRBJ1-3	14	CASSHTASGNTIYF	TGTGCCAGCAGCCACACAGCCTCTGGAAACACCATATATTTT
-	TRBD1	TRBV19	TRBJ2-6	16	CASSRQGAGGANVLTF	TGTGCCAGTAGCCGACAGGGGGCGGGAGGGGCCAACGTCCTGACTTTC
few	-	TRBV2	TRBJ2-3	15	CASTGPRGWTDTQYF	TGTGCCAGCACCGGCCCCAGGGGTTGGACAGATACGCAGTATTTT
-	TRBD1	TRBV19	TRBJ1-1	14	CASSMGTGGTEAFF	TGTGCCAGTAGTATGGGTACAGGGGGGACTGAAGCTTTCTTT
-	-	TRBV18	TRBJ2-1	13	CASSPPALNEQFF	TGTGCCAGCTCACCACCGGCCCTCAATGAGCAGTTCTTC
-	-	TRBV10-2	TRBJ1-1	14	CASSESLRNAEAFF	TGCGCCAGCAGTGAGTCCCTCCGCAATGCTGAAGCTTTCTTT
-	-	TRBV11-3	TRBJ1-4	14	CASSLRLPNEKLFF	TGTGCCAGCAGCTTAAGATTACCTAATGAAAAACTGTTTTTT
-	-	TRBV19	TRBJ1-2	14	CASSIDWAGYGYTF	TGTGCCAGTAGTATAGATTGGGCAGGCTATGGCTACACCTTC
few	-	TRBV18	TRBJ1-4	13	CASSRGQDEKLFF	TGTGCCAGCTCACGGGGGCAGGATGAAAAACTGTTTTTT
-	TRBD1	TRBV15	TRBJ2-5	15	CATSVGTGFRETQYF	TGTGCCACCAGCGTGGGGACAGGGTTTAGGGAGACCCAGTACTTC